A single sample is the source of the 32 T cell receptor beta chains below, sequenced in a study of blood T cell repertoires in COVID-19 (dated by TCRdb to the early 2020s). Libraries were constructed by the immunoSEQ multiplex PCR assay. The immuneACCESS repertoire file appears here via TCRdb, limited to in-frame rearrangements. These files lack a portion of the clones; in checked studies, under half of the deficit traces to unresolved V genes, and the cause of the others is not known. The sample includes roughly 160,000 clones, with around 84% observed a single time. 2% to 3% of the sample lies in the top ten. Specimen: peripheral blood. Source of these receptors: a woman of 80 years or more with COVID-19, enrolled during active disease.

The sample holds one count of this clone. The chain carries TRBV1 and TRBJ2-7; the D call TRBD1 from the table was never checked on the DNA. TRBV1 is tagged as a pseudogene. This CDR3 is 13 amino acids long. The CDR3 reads CTSRPTGQVEQYF. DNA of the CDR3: TGCACCAGCAGACCGACAGGGCAGGTCGAGCAGTACTTC.

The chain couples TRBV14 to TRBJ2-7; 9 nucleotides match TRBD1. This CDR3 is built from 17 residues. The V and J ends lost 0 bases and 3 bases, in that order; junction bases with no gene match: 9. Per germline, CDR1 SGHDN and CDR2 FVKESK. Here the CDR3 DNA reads TGTGCCAGCAGCCAAGATGGGGGACAGGGCATCCTCTACGAGCAGTACTTC. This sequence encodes CASSQDGGQGILYEQYF.

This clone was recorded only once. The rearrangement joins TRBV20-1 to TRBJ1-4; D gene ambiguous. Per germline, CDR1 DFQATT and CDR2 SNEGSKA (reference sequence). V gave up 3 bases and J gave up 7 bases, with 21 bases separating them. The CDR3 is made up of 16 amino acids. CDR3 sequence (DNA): TGCAGTGCTAGTCGCCCCACGGGTGGCGGTAGTGAAAAACTGTTTTTT. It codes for CSASRPTGGGSEKLFF.

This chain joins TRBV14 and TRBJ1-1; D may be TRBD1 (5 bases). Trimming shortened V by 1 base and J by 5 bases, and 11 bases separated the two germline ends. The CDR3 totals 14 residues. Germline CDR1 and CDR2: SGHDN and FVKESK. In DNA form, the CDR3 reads TGTGCCAGCAGCCAAGTCGCAGGGAGGACTGAAGCTTTCTTT. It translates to CASSQVAGRTEAFF.

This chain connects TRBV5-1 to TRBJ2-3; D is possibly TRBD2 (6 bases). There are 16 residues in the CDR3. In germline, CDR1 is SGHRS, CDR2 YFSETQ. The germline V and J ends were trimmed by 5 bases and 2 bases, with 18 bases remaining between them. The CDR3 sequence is CASRGLGPLSTDTQYF. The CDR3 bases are TGCGCCAGCAGGGGACTGGGCCCGTTATCCACAGATACGCAGTATTTT.

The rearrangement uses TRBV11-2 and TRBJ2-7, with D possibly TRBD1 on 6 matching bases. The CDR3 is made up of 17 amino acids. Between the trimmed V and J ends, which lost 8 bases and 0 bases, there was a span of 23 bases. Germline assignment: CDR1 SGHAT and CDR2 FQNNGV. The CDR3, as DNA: TGTGCCAGCGGCACACTCCGGGACAAGGGTTTCTCCTACGAGCAGTACTTC. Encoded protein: CASGTLRDKGFSYEQYF.

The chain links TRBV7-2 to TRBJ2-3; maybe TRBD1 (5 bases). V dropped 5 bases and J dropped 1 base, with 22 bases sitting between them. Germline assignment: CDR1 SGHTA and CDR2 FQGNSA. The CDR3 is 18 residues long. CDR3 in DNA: TGTGCCAGCAGCCCATCCTTATCCTCAGGGTTTCGCACAGATACGCAGTATTTT. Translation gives CASSPSLSSGFRTDTQYF.

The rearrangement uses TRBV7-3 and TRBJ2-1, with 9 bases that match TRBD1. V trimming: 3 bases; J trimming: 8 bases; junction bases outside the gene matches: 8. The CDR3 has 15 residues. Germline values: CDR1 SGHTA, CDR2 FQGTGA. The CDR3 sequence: CASSFGQGRRDEQFF. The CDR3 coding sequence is TGTGCCAGCAGCTTCGGACAGGGGCGTAGGGATGAGCAGTTCTTC.

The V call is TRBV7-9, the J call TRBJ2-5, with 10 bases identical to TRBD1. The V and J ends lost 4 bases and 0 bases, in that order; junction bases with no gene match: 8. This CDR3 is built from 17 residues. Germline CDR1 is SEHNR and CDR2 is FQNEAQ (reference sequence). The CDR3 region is CASSWGSGTGDQETQYF. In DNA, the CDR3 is TGTGCCAGCAGCTGGGGATCCGGGACAGGGGACCAAGAGACCCAGTACTTC.

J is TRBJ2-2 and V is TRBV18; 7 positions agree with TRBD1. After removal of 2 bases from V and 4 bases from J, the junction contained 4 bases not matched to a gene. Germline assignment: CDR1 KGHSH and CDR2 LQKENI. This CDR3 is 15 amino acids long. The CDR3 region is CASSPETGFTGELFF. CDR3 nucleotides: TGTGCCAGCTCACCAGAGACAGGGTTCACCGGGGAGCTGTTTTTT.

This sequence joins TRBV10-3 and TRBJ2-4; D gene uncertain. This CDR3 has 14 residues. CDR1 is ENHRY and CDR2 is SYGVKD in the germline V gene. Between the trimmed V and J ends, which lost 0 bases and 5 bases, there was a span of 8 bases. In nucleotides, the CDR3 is TGTGCCATCAGTGAGTCGGGTGAGGAAAACATTCAGTACTTC. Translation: CAISESGEENIQYF.

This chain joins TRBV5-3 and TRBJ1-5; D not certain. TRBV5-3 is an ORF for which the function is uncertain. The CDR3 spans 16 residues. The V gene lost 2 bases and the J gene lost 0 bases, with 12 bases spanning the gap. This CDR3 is CARSFGQRYSNQPQHF. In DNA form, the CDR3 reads TGTGCCAGAAGCTTTGGGCAGAGATATAGCAATCAGCCCCAGCATTTT.

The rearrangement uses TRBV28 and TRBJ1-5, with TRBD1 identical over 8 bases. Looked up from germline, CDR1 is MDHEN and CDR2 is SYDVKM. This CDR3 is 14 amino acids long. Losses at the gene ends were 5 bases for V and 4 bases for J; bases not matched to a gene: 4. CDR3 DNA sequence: TGTGCCAGCAGTCGACAGGGGTCGAATCAGCCCCAGCATTTT. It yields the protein CASSRQGSNQPQHF.

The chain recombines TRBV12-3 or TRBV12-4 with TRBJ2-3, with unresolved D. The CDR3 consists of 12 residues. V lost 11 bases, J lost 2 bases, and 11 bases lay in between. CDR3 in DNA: TGTGCCTCTCGGAGTATCACAGATACGCAGTATTTT. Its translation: CASRSITDTQYF.

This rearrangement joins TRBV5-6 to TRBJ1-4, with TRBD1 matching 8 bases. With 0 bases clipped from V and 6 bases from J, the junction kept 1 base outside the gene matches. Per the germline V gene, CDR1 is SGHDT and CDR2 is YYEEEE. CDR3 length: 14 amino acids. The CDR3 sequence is CASSLGDRHEKLFF. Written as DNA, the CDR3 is TGTGCCAGCAGCTTGGGGGACAGGCATGAAAAACTGTTTTTT.

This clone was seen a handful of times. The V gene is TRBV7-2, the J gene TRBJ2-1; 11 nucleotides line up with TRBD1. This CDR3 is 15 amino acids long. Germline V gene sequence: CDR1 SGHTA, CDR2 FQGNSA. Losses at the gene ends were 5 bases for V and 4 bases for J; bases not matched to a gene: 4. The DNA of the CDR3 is TGTGCCAGCAGCCCTGGGACAGGGGGTTACAATGAGCAGTTCTTC. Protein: CASSPGTGGYNEQFF.

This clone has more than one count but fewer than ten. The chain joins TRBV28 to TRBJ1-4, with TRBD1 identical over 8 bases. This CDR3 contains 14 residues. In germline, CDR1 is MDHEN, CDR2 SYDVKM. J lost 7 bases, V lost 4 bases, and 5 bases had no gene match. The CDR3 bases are TGTGCCAGCAGTTGGAGGGGACAGGCTGAAAAACTGTTTTTT. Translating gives CASSWRGQAEKLFF.

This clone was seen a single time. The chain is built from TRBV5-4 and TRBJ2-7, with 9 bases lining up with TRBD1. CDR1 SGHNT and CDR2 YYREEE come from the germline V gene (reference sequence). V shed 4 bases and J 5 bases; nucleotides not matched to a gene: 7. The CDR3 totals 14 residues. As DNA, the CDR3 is TGTGCCAGCAGCGGGGACAGGGCCCCCAACGAGCAGTACTTC. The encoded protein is CASSGDRAPNEQYF.

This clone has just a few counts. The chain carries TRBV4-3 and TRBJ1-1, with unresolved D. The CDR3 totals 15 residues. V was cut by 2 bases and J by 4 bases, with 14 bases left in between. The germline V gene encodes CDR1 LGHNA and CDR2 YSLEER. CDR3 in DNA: TGCGCCAGCAGCCAACGGAGCGGACTGGGCACTGAAGCTTTCTTT. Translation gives CASSQRSGLGTEAFF.

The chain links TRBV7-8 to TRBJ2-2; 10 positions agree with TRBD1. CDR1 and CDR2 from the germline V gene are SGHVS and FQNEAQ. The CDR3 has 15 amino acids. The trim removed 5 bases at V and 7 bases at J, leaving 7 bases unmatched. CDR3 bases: TGTGCCAGCAGCCCCGACAGGGGGCGGGTCGGGGAGCTGTTTTTT. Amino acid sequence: CASSPDRGRVGELFF.

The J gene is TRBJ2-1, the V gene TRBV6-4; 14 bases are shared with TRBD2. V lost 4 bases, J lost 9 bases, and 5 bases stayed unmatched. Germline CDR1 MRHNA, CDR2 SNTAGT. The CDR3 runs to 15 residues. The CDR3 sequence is CASSGGLAGVGEQFF. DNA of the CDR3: TGTGCCAGCAGTGGGGGACTAGCGGGAGTGGGTGAGCAGTTCTTC.

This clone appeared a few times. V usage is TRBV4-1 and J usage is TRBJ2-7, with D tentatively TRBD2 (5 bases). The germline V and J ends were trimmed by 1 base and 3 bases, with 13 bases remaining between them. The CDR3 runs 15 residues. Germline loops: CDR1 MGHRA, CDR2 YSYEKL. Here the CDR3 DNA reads TGCGCCAGCAGCCAAGGGACGGGAAGTGGCTACGAGCAGTACTTC. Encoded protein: CASSQGTGSGYEQYF.

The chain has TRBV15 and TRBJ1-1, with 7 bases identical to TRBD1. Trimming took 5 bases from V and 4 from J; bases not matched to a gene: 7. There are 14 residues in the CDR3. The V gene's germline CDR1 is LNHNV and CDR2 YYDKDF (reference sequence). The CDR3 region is CATSGGQAGTEAFF. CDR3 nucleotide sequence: TGTGCCACCAGCGGAGGACAGGCGGGCACTGAAGCTTTCTTT.

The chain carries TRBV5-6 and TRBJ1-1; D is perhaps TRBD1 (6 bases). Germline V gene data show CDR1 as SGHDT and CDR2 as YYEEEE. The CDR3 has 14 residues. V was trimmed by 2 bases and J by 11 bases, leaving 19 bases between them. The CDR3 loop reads CASSFSRQAPPAFF. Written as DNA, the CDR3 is TGTGCCAGCAGCTTCTCTAGACAGGCGCCACCGGCTTTCTTT. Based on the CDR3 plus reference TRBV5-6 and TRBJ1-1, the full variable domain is DAGVTQSPTHLIKTRGQQVTLRCSPKSGHDTVSWYQQALGQGPQFIFQYYEEEERQRGNFPDRFSGHQFPNYSSELNVNALLLGDSALYLCASSFSRQAPPAFFGQGTRLTVV.

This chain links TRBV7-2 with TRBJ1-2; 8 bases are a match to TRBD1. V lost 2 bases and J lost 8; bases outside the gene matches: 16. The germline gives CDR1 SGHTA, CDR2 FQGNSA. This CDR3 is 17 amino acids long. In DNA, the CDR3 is TGTGCCAGCAGCTTATTAGCAGGGGGCTTACAGGCTCTCGGCTACACCTTC. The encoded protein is CASSLLAGGLQALGYTF.

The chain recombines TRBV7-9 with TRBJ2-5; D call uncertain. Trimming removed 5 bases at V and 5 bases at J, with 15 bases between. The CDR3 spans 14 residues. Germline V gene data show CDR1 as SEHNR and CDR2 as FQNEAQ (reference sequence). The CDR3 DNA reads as TGTGCCAGCAGCACAAGCCCGGGTGCTGAGACCCAGTACTTC. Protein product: CASSTSPGAETQYF.

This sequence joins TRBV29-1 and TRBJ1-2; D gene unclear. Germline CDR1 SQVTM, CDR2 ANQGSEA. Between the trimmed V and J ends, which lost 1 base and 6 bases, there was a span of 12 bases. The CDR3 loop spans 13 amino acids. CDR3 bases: TGCAGCGTTGAAGTTTTGAGGCGGAATGGCTACACCTTC. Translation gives CSVEVLRRNGYTF. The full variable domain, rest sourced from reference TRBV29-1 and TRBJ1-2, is SAVISQKPSRDICQRGTSLTIQCQVDSQVTMMFWYRQQPGQSLTLIATANQGSEATYESGFVIDKFPISRPNLTFSTLTVSNMSPEDSSIYLCSVEVLRRNGYTFGSGTRLTVV.

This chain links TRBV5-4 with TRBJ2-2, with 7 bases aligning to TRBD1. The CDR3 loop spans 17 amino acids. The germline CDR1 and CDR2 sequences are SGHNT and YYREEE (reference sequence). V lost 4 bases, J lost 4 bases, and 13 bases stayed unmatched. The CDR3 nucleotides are TGTGCCAGCAGCCTGAAGAGAGGGGGCCGTGGCACCGGGGAGCTGTTTTTT. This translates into CASSLKRGGRGTGELFF.

The CDR3 sequence: CATSRDLSSYNSPLHF. Here the CDR3 DNA reads TGTGCCACCAGCAGAGATTTGAGCTCCTATAATTCACCCCTCCACTTT. The V call is TRBV15, the J call TRBJ1-6; D is undetermined. The germline V and J ends were trimmed by 0 bases and 0 bases, with 6 bases remaining between them. CDR3 length: 16 residues. Germline CDR1 reads LNHNV; CDR2 reads YYDKDF (reference sequence).

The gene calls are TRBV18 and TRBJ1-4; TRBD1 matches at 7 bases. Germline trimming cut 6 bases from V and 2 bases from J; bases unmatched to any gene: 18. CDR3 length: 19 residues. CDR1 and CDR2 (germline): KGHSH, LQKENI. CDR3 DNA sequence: TGTGCCAGCTCGCCGATATTGGACAACAGGGGAGCCACTAATGAAAAACTGTTTTTT. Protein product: CASSPILDNRGATNEKLFF.

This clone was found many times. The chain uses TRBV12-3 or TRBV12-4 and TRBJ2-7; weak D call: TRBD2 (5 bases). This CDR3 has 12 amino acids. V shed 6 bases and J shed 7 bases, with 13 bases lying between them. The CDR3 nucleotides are TGTGCCAGCAGATCTAGCCTTGGGGAGCAGTACTTC. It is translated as CASRSSLGEQYF.

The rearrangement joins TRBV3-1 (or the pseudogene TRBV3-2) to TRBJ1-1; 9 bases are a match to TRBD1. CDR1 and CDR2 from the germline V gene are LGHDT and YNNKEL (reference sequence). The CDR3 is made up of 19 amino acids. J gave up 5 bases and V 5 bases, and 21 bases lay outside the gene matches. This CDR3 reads CASSERIPGQGDSVTEAFF. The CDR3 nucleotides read TGTGCCAGCAGCGAAAGAATCCCGGGACAGGGAGATTCCGTGACTGAAGCTTTCTTT.